A selection of T cell receptor beta chains follows, all from one sample in a study of multiple sclerosis patients with progressive multifocal leukoencephalopathy. The protocol was immunoSEQ multiplex PCR, while the TCRdb copy is restricted to in-frame clones and leaves out a portion. Of 20,000 to 30,000 clones in the sample, 80% to 95% were seen once. Sequences were derived from PBMCs, sampled from a patient treated with natalizumab. These receptors were collected from a man aged 25 to 45 with multiple sclerosis. CDR3s leave out the opening cysteine and the closing phenylalanine or tryptophan. Fields, in order: CDR3 protein, V gene, J gene.

CDR3: ASIAVYSNQPQH
V: TRBV28
J: TRBJ1-5

CDR3: ASSPRVLNTEAF
V: TRBV7-2
J: TRBJ1-1

CDR3: ASNLRDSINQPQH
V: TRBV27
J: TRBJ1-5

CDR3: ASRSTAIGGNEQF
V: TRBV6-4
J: TRBJ2-1

CDR3: ASSGQAGYT
V: TRBV18
J: TRBJ1-2

CDR3: SIDRGRDTQY
V: TRBV29-1
J: TRBJ2-3

CDR3: ASTEDKSYNSPLH
V: TRBV19
J: TRBJ1-6

CDR3: ASSSDRGYGYT
V: TRBV11-3
J: TRBJ1-2

CDR3: ASSSVMGDNGYT
V: TRBV18
J: TRBJ1-2

CDR3: ASSQTGTGDEKLF
V: TRBV4-1
J: TRBJ1-4

CDR3: ASNPGLIKETQY
V: TRBV6-1
J: TRBJ2-5

CDR3: ASSPTGREGTDTQY
V: TRBV19
J: TRBJ2-3

CDR3: ASSSLGGGRANNEQF
V: TRBV7-9
J: TRBJ2-1

CDR3: ASTRGPPETQY
V: TRBV2
J: TRBJ2-5

CDR3: ASSPTSGSAETQY
V: TRBV4-2
J: TRBJ2-5

CDR3: ASSQGLAGLANTGELF
V: TRBV7-9
J: TRBJ2-2

CDR3: ASSLVGTGTGELF
V: TRBV7-8
J: TRBJ2-2

CDR3: ASSTTTNTGELF
V: TRBV11-3
J: TRBJ2-2